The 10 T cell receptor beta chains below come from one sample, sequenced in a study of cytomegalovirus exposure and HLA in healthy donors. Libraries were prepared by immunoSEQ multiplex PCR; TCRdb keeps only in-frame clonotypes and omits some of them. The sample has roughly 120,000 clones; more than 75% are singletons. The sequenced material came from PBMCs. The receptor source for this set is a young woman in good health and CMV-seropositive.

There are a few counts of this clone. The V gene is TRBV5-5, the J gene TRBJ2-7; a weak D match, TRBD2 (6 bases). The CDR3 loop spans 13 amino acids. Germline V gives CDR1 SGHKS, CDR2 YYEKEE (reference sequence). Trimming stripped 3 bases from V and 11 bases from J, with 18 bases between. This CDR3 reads CASSSVDGSSEYF. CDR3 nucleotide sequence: TGTGCCAGCAGCTCAGTGGACGGGAGTTCGGAGTACTTC.

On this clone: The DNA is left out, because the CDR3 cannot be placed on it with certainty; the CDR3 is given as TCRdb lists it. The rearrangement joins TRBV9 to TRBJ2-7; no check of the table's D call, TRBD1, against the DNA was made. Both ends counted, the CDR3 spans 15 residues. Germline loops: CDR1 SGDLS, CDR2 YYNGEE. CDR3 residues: CASSSSTGTGGEQYF.

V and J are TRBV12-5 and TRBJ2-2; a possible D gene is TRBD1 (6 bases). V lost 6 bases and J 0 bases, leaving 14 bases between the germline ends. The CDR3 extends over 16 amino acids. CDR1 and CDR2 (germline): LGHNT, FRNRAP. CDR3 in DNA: TGTGCTAGTGGCCTATCCAGGACAGCGAACACCGGGGAGCTGTTTTTT. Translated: CASGLSRTANTGELFF.

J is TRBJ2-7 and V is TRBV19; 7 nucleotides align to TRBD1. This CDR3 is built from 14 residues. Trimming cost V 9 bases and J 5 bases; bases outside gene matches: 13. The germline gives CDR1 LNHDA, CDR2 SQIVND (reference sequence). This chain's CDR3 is CASRKRDSGDEQYF. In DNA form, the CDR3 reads TGTGCCAGCCGTAAGAGGGACAGCGGAGACGAGCAGTACTTC.

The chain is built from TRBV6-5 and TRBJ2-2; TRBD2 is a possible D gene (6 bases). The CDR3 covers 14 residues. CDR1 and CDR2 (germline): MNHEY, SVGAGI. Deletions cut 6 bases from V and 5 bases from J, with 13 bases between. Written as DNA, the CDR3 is TGTGCCAGCAGGGACTATGGAGGGACCGGGGAGCTGTTTTTT. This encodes CASRDYGGTGELFF.

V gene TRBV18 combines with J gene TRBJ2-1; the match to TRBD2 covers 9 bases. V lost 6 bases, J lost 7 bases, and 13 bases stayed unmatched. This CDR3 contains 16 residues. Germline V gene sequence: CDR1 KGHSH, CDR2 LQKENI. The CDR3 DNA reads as TGTGCCAGCTCCCCGCGGCCTAGCGGGATTCTGAATGAGCAGTTCTTC. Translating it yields CASSPRPSGILNEQFF.

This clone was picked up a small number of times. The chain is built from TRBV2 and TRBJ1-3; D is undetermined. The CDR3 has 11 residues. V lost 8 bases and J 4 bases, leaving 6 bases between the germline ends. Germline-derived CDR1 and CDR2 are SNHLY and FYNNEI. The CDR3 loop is CASGRGNTIYF. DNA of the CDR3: TGTGCCAGCGGGCGAGGAAACACCATATATTTT.

CDR3: CASSPSGAFSTDTQYF. For the CDR3, the DNA is TGTGCCAGCAGCCCTAGCGGGGCGTTCTCCACAGATACGCAGTATTTT. The chain is built from TRBV9 and TRBJ2-3; 9 bases fit TRBD2. The J segment lost 2 bases and the V segment lost 4 bases, leaving 8 bases of the junction unmatched. The CDR3 contains 16 residues. CDR1 and CDR2 from the germline V gene are SGDLS and YYNGEE.

CDR3 loop: CASSADSSSYNEQFF. CDR3 nucleotides: TGTGCCAGCAGCGCAGACTCCAGCTCCTACAATGAGCAGTTCTTC. The gene calls are TRBV9 and TRBJ2-1; D gene uncertain. The CDR3 length is 15 residues. The V gene lost 3 bases and the J gene lost 0 bases, with 10 bases spanning the gap. Germline lookup yields CDR1 SGDLS and CDR2 YYNGEE.

Here the CDR3 DNA reads TGTGCCAGTAGTCTACTCCGGGGACAGGGTGATGAAAAACTGTTTTTT. It specifies CASSLLRGQGDEKLFF. The genes are TRBV19 and TRBJ1-4, with 9 nucleotides matching TRBD1. CDR1 LNHDA and CDR2 SQIVND come from the germline V gene (reference sequence). The trim removed 5 bases at V and 6 bases at J, leaving 10 bases unmatched. There are 16 residues in the CDR3.